This T cell receptor beta chain stems from a study of T cell repertoires in cytomegalovirus infection. The wider study: Evidence of both CMV infection and a matching HLA type came from public TCR beta signatures.

Findings and caveats of the study: The study found HLA-C-restricted CMV-specific TCR beta clonotypes dominating the ex vivo response. Cumulated frequencies of public TCR beta families served to identify carriers of CMV plus the relevant HLA.

Notes on this clonotype: Its antigen remains unknown. With a much larger clone just one base away, this may be a read error.

TCRdb re-derived calls from the reads in MiXCR, one entry per CDR3 protein. The profile shows about 180,000 distinct CDR3 sequences, about 18% of them singletons. What was sequenced was CD8+ T cells from PBMCs. The TCR was taken from a human donor in good health (CMV status not recorded). Some clones in this sample may be carry-over from other donors' samples.

Here the CDR3 reads CASSYWDTGELFF. As DNA, the CDR3 is TGTGCCAGCAGTTACTGGGATACCGGGGAGCTGTTTTTT. The chain joins TRBV6-2 or TRBV6-3 to TRBJ2-2; no clear D gene. Germline lookup yields CDR1 MNHEY and CDR2 SVGEGT. The CDR3 consists of 13 residues. V lost 1 base and J 5 bases, leaving 5 bases between the germline ends.